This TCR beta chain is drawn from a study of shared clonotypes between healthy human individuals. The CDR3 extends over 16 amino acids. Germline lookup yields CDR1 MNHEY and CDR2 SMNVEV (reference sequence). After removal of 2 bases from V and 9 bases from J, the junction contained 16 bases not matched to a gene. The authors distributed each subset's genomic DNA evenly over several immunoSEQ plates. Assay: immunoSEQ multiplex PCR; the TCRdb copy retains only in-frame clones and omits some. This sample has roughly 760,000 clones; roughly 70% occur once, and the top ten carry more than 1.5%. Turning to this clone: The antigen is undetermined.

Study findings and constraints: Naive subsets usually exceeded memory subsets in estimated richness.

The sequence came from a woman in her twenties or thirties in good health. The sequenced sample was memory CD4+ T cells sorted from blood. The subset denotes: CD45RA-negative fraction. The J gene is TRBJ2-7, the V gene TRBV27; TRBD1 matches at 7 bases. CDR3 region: CASSLLGTDDPLGQYF. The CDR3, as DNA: TGTGCCAGCAGTTTACTAGGGACAGACGATCCCCTTGGGCAGTACTTC.